This T cell receptor beta chain derives from a study of T cells in Graves' hyperthyroidism and ophthalmopathy. Points from the study as a whole: In simple terms, a model built on 13 V-J features told ophthalmopathy apart from stable hyperthyroidism. The model identified upcoming ophthalmopathy a median about six months ahead of onset.

The CDR3 length is 16 residues. Trimming cost V 1 base and J 3 bases, with 16 bases left between them. Germline V gene sequence: CDR1 SGHKS, CDR2 YYEKEE (reference sequence). There are many counts of this clonotype. What it recognizes is unknown. The study excluded patients with uncontrolled infection, other autoimmune disease, pregnancy or lactation. Amplification yielded TCR beta CDR3 regions, with RNA transcripts as the source. HTBI primers were the set used in a first-round RT-PCR of the TCR CDR3. TCRdb passed the multiplex PCR reads through MiXCR, listing each CDR3 protein once. This sample has about 380,000 distinct CDR3 sequences, with about 18% found just once.

This sequence originates from a man younger than 35 with Graves' ophthalmopathy. The chain joins TRBV5-5 to TRBJ1-1; D uncertain. Input material: blood. This CDR3 is CASSLTDPDTYTEAFF. In nucleotides, the CDR3 is TGTGCCAGCAGCTTGACGGACCCTGACACGTACACTGAAGCTTTCTTT.